The T cell receptor beta chain under discussion was sequenced for a study of PD-1 blockade in classical Hodgkin lymphoma. General study findings and limits: CD8+ TCR diversity did not rise significantly by C4D1, unlike CD4+.

Every patient relapsed after autologous stem cell transplantation, and brentuximab vedotin exposure varied. Profiled with immunoSEQ multiplex PCR; TCRdb holds only in-frame clones, not every one. This sample has around 46,000 clones, with less than 85% found just once. In its sample, this clone was seen once. What it binds is not known. Trimming at V came to 4 bases and at J to 5 bases, leaving 9 bases not matched to a gene. The CDR3 is made up of 16 amino acids. CDR1 SGHTA and CDR2 FQGNSA come from the germline V gene. This receptor was taken from a human donor with classical Hodgkin lymphoma. The chain carries TRBV7-2 and TRBJ2-3, with 10 bases that match TRBD2. The source was peripheral blood mononuclear cells (PBMCs), collected before the second cycle of nivolumab. CDR3 nucleotides: TGTGCCAGCAGCTCTCAGACGCTAGCGGGAGTAGATACGCAGTATTTT. Its protein product is CASSSQTLAGVDTQYF.